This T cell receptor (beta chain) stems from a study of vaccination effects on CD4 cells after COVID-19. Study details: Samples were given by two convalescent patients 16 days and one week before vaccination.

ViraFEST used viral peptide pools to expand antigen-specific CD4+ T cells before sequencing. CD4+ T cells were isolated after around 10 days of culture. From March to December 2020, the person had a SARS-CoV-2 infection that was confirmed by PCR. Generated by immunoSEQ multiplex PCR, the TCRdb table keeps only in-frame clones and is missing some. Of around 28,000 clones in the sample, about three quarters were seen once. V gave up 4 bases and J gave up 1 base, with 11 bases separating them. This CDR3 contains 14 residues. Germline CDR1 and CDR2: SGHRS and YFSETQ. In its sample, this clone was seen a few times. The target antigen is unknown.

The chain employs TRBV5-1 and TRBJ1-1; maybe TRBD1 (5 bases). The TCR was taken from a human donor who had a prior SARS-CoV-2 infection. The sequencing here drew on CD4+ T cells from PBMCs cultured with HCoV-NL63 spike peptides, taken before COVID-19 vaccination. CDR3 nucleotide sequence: TGCGCCAGCAGCCCAACCGGGGCGAACACTGAAGCTTTCTTT. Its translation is CASSPTGANTEAFF.